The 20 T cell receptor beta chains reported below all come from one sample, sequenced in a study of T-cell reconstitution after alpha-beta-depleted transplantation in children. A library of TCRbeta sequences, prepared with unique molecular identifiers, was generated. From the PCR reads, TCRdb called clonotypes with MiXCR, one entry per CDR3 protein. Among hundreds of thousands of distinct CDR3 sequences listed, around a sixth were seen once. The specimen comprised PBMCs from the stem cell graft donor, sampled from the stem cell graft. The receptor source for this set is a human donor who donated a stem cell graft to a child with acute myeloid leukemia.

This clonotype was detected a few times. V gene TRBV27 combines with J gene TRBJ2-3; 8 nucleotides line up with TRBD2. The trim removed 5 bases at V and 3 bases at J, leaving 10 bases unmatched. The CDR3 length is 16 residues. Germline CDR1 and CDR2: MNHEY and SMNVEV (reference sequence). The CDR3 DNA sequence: TGTGCCAGCAGTGCCGTAGGGCGGGGGGCGACAGATACGCAGTATTTT. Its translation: CASSAVGRGATDTQYF.

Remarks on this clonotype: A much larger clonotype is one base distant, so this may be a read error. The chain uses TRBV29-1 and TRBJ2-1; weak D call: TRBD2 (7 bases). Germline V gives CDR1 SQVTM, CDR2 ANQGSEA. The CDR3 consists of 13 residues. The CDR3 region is CRVKGGGHNEQFF. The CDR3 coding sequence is TGCAGAGTGAAAGGCGGGGGCCACAATGAGCAGTTCTTC.

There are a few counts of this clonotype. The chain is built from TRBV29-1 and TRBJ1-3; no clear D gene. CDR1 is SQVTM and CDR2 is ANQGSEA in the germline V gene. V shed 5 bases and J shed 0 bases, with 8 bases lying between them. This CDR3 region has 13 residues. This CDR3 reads CSVTGFSGNTIYF. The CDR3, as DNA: TGCAGCGTTACCGGATTCTCTGGAAACACCATATATTTT.

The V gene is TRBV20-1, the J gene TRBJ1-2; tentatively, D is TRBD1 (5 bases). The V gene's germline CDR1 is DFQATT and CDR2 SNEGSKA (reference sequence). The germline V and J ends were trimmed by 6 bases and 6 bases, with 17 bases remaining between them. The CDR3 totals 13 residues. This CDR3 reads CSAHPTGPNGYTF. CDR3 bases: TGCAGTGCCCACCCTACAGGACCAAATGGCTACACCTTC.

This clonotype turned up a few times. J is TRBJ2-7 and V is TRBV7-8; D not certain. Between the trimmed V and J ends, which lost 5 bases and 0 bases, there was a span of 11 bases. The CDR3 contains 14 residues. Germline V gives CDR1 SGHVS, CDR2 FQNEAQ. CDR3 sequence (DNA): TGTGCCAGCAGCCCTGCCGGTCCCTCCTACGAGCAGTACTTC. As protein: CASSPAGPSYEQYF.

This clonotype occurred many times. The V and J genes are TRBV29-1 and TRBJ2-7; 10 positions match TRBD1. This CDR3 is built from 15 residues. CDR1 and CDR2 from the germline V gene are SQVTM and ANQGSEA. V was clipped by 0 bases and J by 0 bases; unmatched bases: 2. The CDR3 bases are TGCAGCGTTGAAGACGACAGGGGGCCCTCCTACGAGCAGTACTTC. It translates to CSVEDDRGPSYEQYF.

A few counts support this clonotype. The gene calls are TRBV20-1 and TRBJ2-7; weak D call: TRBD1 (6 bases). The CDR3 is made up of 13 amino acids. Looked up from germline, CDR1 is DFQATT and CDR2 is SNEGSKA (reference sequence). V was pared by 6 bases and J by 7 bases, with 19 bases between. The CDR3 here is CSARTYRVNEQYF. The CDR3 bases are TGCAGTGCCAGGACTTACAGGGTGAATGAGCAGTACTTC.

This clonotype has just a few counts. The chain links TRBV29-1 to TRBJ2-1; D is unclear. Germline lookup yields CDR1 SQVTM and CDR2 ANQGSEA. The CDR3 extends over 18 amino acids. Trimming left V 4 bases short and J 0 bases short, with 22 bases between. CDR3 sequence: CSVGKSVGPTSSYNEQFF. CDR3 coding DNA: TGCAGCGTTGGGAAGAGTGTTGGGCCGACGAGCTCCTACAATGAGCAGTTCTTC.

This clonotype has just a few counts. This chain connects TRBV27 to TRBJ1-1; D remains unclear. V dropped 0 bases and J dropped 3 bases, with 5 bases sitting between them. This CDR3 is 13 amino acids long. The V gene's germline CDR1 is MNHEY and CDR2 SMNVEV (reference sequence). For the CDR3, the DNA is TGTGCCAGCAGTTTATCAGTCGACACTGAAGCTTTCTTT. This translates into CASSLSVDTEAFF.

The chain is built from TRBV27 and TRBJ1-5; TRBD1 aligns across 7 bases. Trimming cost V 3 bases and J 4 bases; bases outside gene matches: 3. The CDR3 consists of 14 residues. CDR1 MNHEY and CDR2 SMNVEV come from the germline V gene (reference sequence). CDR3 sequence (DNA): TGTGCCAGCAGTTTTACAGGGGTGAATCAGCCCCAGCATTTT. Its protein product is CASSFTGVNQPQHF.

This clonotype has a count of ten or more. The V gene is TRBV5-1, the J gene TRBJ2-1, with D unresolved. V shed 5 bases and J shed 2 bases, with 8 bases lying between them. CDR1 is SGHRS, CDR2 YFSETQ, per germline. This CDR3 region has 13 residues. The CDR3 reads CASRLGPYNEQFF. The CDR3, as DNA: TGCGCCAGCAGGCTTGGCCCCTACAATGAGCAGTTCTTC.

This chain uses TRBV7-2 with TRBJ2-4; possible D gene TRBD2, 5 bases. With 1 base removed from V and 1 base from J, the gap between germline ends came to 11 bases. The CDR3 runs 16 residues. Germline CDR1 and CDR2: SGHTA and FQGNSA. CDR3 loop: CASSLEAGWAKNIQYF. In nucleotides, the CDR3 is TGTGCCAGCAGCTTAGAGGCGGGCTGGGCCAAAAACATTCAGTACTTC.

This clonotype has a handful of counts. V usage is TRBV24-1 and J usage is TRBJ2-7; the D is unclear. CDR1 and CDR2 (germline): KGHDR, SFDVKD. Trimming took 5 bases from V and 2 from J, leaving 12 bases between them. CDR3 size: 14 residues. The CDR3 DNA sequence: TGTGCCACCAGTGCACCTACGGATACCTACGAGCAGTACTTC. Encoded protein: CATSAPTDTYEQYF.

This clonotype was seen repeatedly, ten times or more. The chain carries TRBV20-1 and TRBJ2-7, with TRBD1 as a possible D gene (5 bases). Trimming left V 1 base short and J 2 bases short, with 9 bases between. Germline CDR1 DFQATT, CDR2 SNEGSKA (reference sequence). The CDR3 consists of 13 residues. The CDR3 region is CSARVRQTYEQYV. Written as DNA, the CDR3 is TGCAGTGCTAGAGTGAGACAGACCTACGAGCAGTACGTC.

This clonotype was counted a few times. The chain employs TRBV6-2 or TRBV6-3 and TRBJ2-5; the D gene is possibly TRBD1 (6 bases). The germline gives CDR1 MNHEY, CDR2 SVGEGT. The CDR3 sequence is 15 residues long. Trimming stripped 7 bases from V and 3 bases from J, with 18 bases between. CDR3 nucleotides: TGTGCCAGCAAACCTACCGGGACACCCGAAGAGACCCAGTACTTC. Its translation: CASKPTGTPEETQYF.

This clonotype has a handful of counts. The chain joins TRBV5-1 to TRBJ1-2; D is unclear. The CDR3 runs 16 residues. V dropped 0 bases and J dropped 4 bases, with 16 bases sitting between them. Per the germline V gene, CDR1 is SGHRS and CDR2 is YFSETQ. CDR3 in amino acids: CASSLDVRQTLYGYTF. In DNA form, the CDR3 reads TGCGCCAGCAGCTTGGATGTCAGACAAACGCTCTATGGCTACACCTTC. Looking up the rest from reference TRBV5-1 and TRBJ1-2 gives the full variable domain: KAGVTQTPRYLIKTRGQQVTLSCSPISGHRSVSWYQQTPGQGLQFLFEYFSETQRNKGNFPGRFSGRQFSNSRSEMNVSTLELGDSALYLCASSLDVRQTLYGYTFGSGTRLTVV.

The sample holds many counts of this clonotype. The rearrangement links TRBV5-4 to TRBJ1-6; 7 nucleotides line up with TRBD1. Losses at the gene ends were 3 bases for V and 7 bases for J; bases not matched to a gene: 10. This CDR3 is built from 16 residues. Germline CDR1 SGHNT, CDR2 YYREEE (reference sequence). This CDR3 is CASSWRQGVRNSPLHF. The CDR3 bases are TGTGCCAGCAGCTGGCGACAGGGAGTGAGGAATTCACCCCTCCACTTT.

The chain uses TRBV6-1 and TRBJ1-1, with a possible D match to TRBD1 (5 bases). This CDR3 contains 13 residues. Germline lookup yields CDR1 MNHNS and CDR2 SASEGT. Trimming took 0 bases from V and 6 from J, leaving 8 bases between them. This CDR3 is CASSEAQGPEAFF. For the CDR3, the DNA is TGTGCCAGCAGTGAAGCTCAGGGACCTGAAGCTTTCTTT.

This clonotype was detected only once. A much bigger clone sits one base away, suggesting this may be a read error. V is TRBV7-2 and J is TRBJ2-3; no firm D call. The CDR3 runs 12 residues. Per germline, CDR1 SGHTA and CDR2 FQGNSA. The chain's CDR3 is CASSFGGSTQNF. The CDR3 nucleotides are TGTGCCAGCAGCTTCGGCGGTAGCACGCAGAATTTT.

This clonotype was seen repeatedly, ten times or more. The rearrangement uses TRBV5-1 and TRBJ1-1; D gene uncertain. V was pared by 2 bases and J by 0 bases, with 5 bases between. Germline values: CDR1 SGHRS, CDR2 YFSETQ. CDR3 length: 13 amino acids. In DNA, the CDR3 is TGCGCCAGCAGCTTCCAAATGAACACTGAAGCTTTCTTT. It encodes CASSFQMNTEAFF. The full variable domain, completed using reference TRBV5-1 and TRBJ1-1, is KAGVTQTPRYLIKTRGQQVTLSCSPISGHRSVSWYQQTPGQGLQFLFEYFSETQRNKGNFPGRFSGRQFSNSRSEMNVSTLELGDSALYLCASSFQMNTEAFFGQGTRLTVV.